This T cell receptor (beta chain) was captured by sequencing in a study of T cell repertoires in cytomegalovirus infection. Study-wide findings and caveats: The cumulative frequency of public TCR beta families identified carriers of CMV plus the relevant HLA. HLA-C-restricted CMV-specific TCR beta clonotypes were dominant in the ex vivo response.

TCRdb re-derived calls from the reads in MiXCR, one entry per CDR3 protein. The repertoire holds 700,000 to 850,000 distinct CDR3 sequences, less than 35% seen once, with around an eighth in the top ten. Many counts were recorded for this clonotype. Its cognate antigen is unknown. This CDR3 is built from 15 residues. V lost 6 bases and J 10 bases, leaving 19 bases between the germline ends. Germline V gene sequence: CDR1 SGHVS, CDR2 FNYEAQ. This clonotype was obtained from a human donor in good health (CMV status not recorded). Some clones in this sample may be carry-over from other donors' samples. V gene TRBV7-6 combines with J gene TRBJ1-6, with D possibly being TRBD1 (6 bases). The specimen was cultured CD8+ T cells from PBMCs, collected from culture after CMV antigen stimulation. Here the CDR3 reads CASRRDKGLVSPLHF. In DNA, the CDR3 is TGTGCCAGCAGGCGGGACAAGGGCCTTGTGTCACCCCTCCACTTT.